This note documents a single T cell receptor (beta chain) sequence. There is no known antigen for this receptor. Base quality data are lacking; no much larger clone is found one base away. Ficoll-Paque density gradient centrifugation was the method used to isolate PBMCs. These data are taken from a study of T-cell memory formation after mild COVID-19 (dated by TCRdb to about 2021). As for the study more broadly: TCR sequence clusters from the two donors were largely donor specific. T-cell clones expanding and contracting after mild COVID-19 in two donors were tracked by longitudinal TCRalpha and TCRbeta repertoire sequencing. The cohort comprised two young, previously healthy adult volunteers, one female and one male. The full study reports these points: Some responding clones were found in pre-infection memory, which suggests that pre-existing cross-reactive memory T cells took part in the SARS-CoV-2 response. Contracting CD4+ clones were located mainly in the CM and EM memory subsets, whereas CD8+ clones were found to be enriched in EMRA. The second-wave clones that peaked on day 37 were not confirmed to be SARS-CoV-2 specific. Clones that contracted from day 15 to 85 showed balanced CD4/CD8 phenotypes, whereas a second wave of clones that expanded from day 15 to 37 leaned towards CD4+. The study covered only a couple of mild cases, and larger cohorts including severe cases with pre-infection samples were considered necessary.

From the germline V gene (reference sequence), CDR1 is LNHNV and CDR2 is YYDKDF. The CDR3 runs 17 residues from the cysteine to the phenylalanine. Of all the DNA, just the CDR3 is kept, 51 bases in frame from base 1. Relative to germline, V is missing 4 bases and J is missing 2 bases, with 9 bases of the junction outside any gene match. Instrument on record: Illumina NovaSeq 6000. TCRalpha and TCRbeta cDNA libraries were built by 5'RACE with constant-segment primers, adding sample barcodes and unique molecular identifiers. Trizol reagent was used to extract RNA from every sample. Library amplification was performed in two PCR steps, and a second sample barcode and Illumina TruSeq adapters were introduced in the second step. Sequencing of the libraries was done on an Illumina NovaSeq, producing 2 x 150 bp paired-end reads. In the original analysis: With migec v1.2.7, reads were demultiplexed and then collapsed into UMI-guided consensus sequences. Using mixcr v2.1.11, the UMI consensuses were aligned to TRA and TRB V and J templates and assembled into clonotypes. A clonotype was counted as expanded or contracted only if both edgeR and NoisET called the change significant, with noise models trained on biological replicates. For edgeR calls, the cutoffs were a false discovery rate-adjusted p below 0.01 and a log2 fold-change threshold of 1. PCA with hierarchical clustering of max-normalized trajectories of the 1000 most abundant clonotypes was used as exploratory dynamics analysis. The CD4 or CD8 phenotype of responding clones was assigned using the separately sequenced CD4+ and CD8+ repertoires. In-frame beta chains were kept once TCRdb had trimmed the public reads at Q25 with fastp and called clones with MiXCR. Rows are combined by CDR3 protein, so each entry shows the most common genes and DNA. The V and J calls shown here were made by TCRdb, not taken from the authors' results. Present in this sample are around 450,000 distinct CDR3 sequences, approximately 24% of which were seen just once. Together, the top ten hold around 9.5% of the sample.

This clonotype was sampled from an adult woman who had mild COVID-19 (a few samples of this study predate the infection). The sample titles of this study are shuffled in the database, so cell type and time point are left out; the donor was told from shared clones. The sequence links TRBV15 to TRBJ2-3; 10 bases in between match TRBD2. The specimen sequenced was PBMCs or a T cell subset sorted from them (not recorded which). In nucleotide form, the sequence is TGTGCCACCAGCAAGAAACGACTAGCGGGTTTCACAGATACGCAGTATTTT. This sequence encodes CATSKKRLAGFTDTQYF.